This T cell receptor (beta chain) was sequenced during a study of T cells in Graves' hyperthyroidism and ophthalmopathy. Study context: The initial diagnosis was the point when peripheral blood was collected, ahead of any treatment.

Worth noting for this clonotype: As yet, its antigen is unknown.

The CDR3 spans 11 residues. Germline CDR1 and CDR2: GTSNPN and SVGIG (reference sequence). Regarding the study as a whole: A model of 13 V-J features distinguished ophthalmopathy from stable hyperthyroidism.

What was amplified from RNA transcripts were TCR beta CDR3 regions. The primer set for the first-round RT-PCR of the TCR CDR3 was HTBI. MiXCR, run by TCRdb on the multiplex PCR reads, gives a single entry per CDR3 protein. The table shows hundreds of thousands of distinct CDR3 sequences, with under 15% occurring only once. The chain employs TRBV30 and TRBJ2-5; D may be TRBD1 or TRBD2 (6 bases each). The clonotype comes from a young man with Graves' ophthalmopathy. The specimen sequenced was blood. The CDR3 nucleotides are TGTGCTTGGGGGCGGGACGGGACCCAGTACTTC. As protein: CAWGRDGTQYF.